This is a list of T cell receptor beta chains from one sample in a study of shared clonotypes between healthy human individuals. The table came from immunoSEQ multiplex PCR; TCRdb's copy has only in-frame clones and leaves some out. This table has 660,000 or so clones, about 96% appearing once. The specimen sequenced was naive CD8+ T cells sorted from blood. The receptors shown here come from a woman aged 25 to 39 in good health. The CDR3 runs from the conserved cysteine through the conserved F or W. Fields, in order: clone size, V gene, J gene, D gene, CDR3 protein, CDR3 DNA. D genes are given only for firm matches. Only some rows state a clone size, as once, few, many or a class for expanded clones.

>NA|TRBV6-1|TRBJ2-3|TRBD2
CASSVRLAGEDTQYF
TGTGCCAGCAGTGTGCGACTAGCGGGAGAAGATACGCAGTATTTT
>NA|TRBV11-2|TRBJ2-3|NA
CASSRVGADTQYF
TGTGCCAGCAGTAGAGTAGGGGCAGATACGCAGTATTTT
>NA|TRBV27|TRBJ2-3|TRBD1
CASSLDRGGTTQYF
TGTGCCAGCAGCTTGGACAGGGGTGGGACTACGCAGTATTTT
>NA|TRBV11-2|TRBJ2-1|NA
CASSLDPRAQFF
TGTGCCAGCAGCTTAGATCCCAGGGCGCAGTTCTTC
>NA|TRBV14|TRBJ1-4|NA
CASSRRDEEAKLFF
TGTGCCAGCAGCCGCCGGGACGAAGAAGCAAAACTGTTTTTT
>NA|TRBV6-6|TRBJ1-1|NA
CASSTPDRLDAEAFF
TGTGCCAGCAGTACCCCAGACAGGTTAGACGCTGAAGCTTTCTTT
>NA|TRBV10-3|TRBJ2-2|TRBD1
CAISNPDRTGDTGELFF
TGTGCCATCAGTAATCCCGACAGGACAGGGGACACCGGGGAGCTGTTTTTT
>NA|TRBV7-9|TRBJ2-5|NA
CASSLVVEETQYF
TGTGCCAGCAGCTTAGTGGTGGAAGAGACCCAGTACTTC
>once|TRBV9|TRBJ2-3|NA
CASSVGGSSTDTQYF
TGTGCCAGCAGCGTCGGCGGTTCTAGCACAGATACGCAGTATTTT
>NA|TRBV30|TRBJ2-7|NA
CAWLTRASGEQYF
TGTGCCTGGCTTACGAGGGCTTCAGGCGAGCAGTACTTC
>NA|TRBV28|TRBJ1-2|TRBD1
CASTLGQGGGDGYTF
TGTGCCAGCACCTTGGGACAGGGGGGTGGGGATGGCTACACCTTC
>NA|TRBV4-2|TRBJ2-7|TRBD2
CASSQVGEGLAGYEQYF
TGTGCCAGCAGCCAAGTAGGTGAGGGACTAGCGGGCTACGAGCAGTACTTC
>NA|TRBV28|TRBJ2-1|NA
CASISLVAESSYNEQFF
TGTGCCAGCATATCTTTAGTAGCCGAAAGCTCCTACAATGAGCAGTTCTTC
>NA|TRBV28|TRBJ2-3|TRBD1
CASSRTGTVTDTQYF
TGTGCCAGCAGCCGTACCGGGACAGTCACAGATACGCAGTATTTT
>once|TRBV30|TRBJ2-1|NA
CAWTVGLNEQFF
TGTGCCTGGACGGTAGGGTTGAATGAGCAGTTCTTC
>NA|TRBV29-1|TRBJ2-7|TRBD1
CSVRTGEGEQYF
TGCAGCGTTCGGACAGGGGAAGGCGAGCAGTACTTC